This is a list of T cell receptor beta chains from one sample in a study of T cell repertoires in cytomegalovirus infection. TCRdb recomputed calls from the reads with MiXCR, one row per CDR3 protein. The sample consists of 400,000 to 550,000 distinct CDR3 sequences, 11% of them appearing once. The sequenced material came from PBMCs. The receptors come from a human donor in good health (CMV status not recorded). Some clones in this sample may be carry-over from other donors' samples. Both conserved end residues are part of each CDR3. Each record gives: J gene, clone size, D gene, V gene, CDR3 DNA, CDR3 protein. A D gene is named only where the DNA matches it firmly. Clone size is given for some rows only: seen once, a few or many times, or a class if the clone is expanded.

TRBJ1-6 NA NA TRBV6-5 TGTGCCAGCAGCCGGGGACATCGTTTTGGTTCACCCCTCCACTTT CASSRGHRFGSPLHF
TRBJ2-3 once TRBD2 TRBV5-6 TGTGCCAGCAGCAGTAGCGGGGGCGCCTGGGCTAGCACAGATACGCAGTATTTT CASSSSGGAWASTDTQYF
TRBJ1-5 many NA TRBV6-6 TGTGCCAGCAGTTACTCGAGTAACAGTTATAGCAATCAGCCCCAGCATTTT CASSYSSNSYSNQPQHF
TRBJ2-1 few TRBD1 TRBV19 TGTGCCAGTAGCAGGGGGACAGGGGTGCTGAATGAGCAGTTCTTC CASSRGTGVLNEQFF
TRBJ2-5 many NA TRBV7-3 TGTGCCAGCAGCTTTGGGCCAGGGGAGACCCAGTACTTC CASSFGPGETQYF
TRBJ1-1 NA NA TRBV18 TGTGCCAGCTCACCGACAGGATTTAGAAGGACTGAAGCTTTCTTT CASSPTGFRRTEAFF
TRBJ2-7 many TRBD1 TRBV11-2 TGTGCCAGCAGCCGGGACAGGGACGAGCAGTACTTC CASSRDRDEQYF
TRBJ1-1 many NA TRBV12-5 TGTGCTAGTGGTTTGGCCTTCCGGCGGGGGGACACTGAAGCTTTCTTT CASGLAFRRGDTEAFF
TRBJ2-2 many NA TRBV11-1 TGTGCCAGCAGTTCTAACAGGAGGAACACCGGGGAGCTGTTTTTT CASSSNRRNTGELFF
TRBJ1-1 many NA TRBV15 TGTGCCACCACACGGGGAAGGGACATGAACACTGAAGCTTTCTTT CATTRGRDMNTEAFF
TRBJ2-5 many NA TRBV28 TGTGCCAGCAGTTTGGGGTTCGGGACCCAGTACTTC CASSLGFGTQYF
TRBJ2-1 NA TRBD1 TRBV29-1 TGCAGCGTTGAAAACTATAAGGACAGGGACAATGAGCAGTTCTTC CSVENYKDRDNEQFF
TRBJ2-2 many NA TRBV7-3 TGTGCCAGCATGGGGGTCCGGGAGCTGTTTTTT CASMGVRELFF
TRBJ2-7 NA NA TRBV19 TGTGCCAGTAGAGGGCGGTTAAGCTTC CASRGRLSF
TRBJ2-7 many TRBD2 TRBV20-1 TGCAGTGCTAGAGGCTTTAAGGGCGGGAGATCCTACGAGCAGTACTTC CSARGFKGGRSYEQYF
TRBJ1-2 many TRBD1 TRBV6-6 TGTGCCAGCAGTTCCGGGACAGGGGCCTATGGCTACACCTTC CASSSGTGAYGYTF
TRBJ2-2 few TRBD1 TRBV20-1 TGCAGTGCTGCACAGGGGTACACCGGGGAGCTGTTTTTT CSAAQGYTGELFF
TRBJ1-6 many NA TRBV7-9 TGTGCCAGCAGCTCCCGATCGGGGAGTAATTCACCCCTCCACTTT CASSSRSGSNSPLHF
TRBJ2-2 many TRBD2 TRBV2 TGTGCTTCGACGACTAGCGGATTCACCGGGGAGCTGTTTTTT CASTTSGFTGELFF
TRBJ2-1 many NA TRBV5-1 TGCGCCAGCAGCTTGGTATGGGGCCCCAATGAGCAGTTCTTC CASSLVWGPNEQFF
TRBJ2-6 few NA TRBV6-5 TGTGCCAGCACCGGCTTAGACTCTGGGGCCAACGTCCTGACTTTC CASTGLDSGANVLTF
TRBJ1-3 many NA TRBV12-3/TRBV12-4 TGTGCCAGCACTATGGGCTCTGGAAACACCATATATTTT CASTMGSGNTIYF
TRBJ2-1 many NA TRBV7-3 TGTGCCAGCAGCTTAAGTGTAGGGGGGGAGCAGTTCTTC CASSLSVGGEQFF
TRBJ1-5 many NA TRBV7-2 TGTGCCAGCAGCTTTGGGGGGCTTTCGGATCAGCCCCAGCATTTT CASSFGGLSDQPQHF
TRBJ2-7 many TRBD2 TRBV7-8 TGTGCCAGCAGCTGGGGGGGGTCGGAGCAGTACTTC CASSWGGSEQYF
TRBJ1-3 many NA TRBV7-8 TGTGCCAGCAGCTTACGGGATCGCAGGAACTCTGGAAACACCATATATTTT CASSLRDRRNSGNTIYF
TRBJ1-4 few NA TRBV15 TGTGCCACCAGCAGAGAGGCCGCAACTAATGAAAAACTGTTTTTT CATSREAATNEKLFF
TRBJ2-1 NA TRBD2 TRBV29-1 TGCAGCGTTGAAAAGGGAGGGCTGAGATTCTTC CSVEKGGLRFF
TRBJ1-3 NA NA TRBV19 TGTGCCAGTAGTACAGGACGCGGAAACACCATATATTTT CASSTGRGNTIYF
TRBJ1-3 many NA TRBV11-2 TGTGCCAGCAGCTTAGACAGGGATGGAAACACCATATATTTT CASSLDRDGNTIYF
TRBJ1-1 few NA TRBV10-3 TGTGCCATCAGTGAGTCGAACACTGAAGCTTTCTTT CAISESNTEAFF
TRBJ2-2 many TRBD2 TRBV7-3 TGTGCCAGCAGCCCCTTTGGGGGAGGGTACTCAACTCCGAACACCGGGGAGCTGTTTTTT CASSPFGGGYSTPNTGELFF
TRBJ2-7 many TRBD2 TRBV7-9 TGTGCCAGCAGCCTAGCGGGACCCTACGAGCAGTACTTC CASSLAGPYEQYF
TRBJ1-1 many NA TRBV13 TGTGCCAGCAGCTTAGTGACCTCCACTGAAGCTTTCTTT CASSLVTSTEAFF
TRBJ2-3 NA TRBD1 TRBV12-3/TRBV12-4 TGTGCCAGCTCACCGGGTCCAGGGGGCAGCCCAGATACGCAGTATTTT CASSPGPGGSPDTQYF
TRBJ2-7 few NA TRBV2 TGTGCTTGGCGACAGCCATCCTACGAGCAGTACTTC CAWRQPSYEQYF
TRBJ2-7 many NA TRBV20-1 TGCAGTGCTAGGCGGGGAACCCAACGAGGGCAGTACTTC CSARRGTQRGQYF
TRBJ1-2 many NA TRBV28 TGTGCCAGCACCGACAGGCTGCGTGGCTACACCTTC CASTDRLRGYTF
TRBJ2-7 few TRBD1 TRBV29-1 TGCAGCGTTGAATTGGCGGGACAGGGAACCGAGCAGTACTTC CSVELAGQGTEQYF
TRBJ2-2 many NA TRBV6-1 TGTGCCAGCAGTGAAATGGGCAACACCGGGGAGCTGTTTTTT CASSEMGNTGELFF
TRBJ1-2 many NA TRBV15 TGTGCCACCAGCAGAGTACCTTACAGGGCTCATAACTATGGCTACACCTTC CATSRVPYRAHNYGYTF